This TCR beta chain is drawn from a study of glioma-infiltrating T cells after dendritic cell vaccination. Sequenced by immunoSEQ multiplex PCR; TCRdb stores in-frame clones only, minus some. The sample includes over 90,000 clones, 81% of them seen just once. V lost 3 bases and J 5 bases, leaving 10 bases between the germline ends. The germline V gene has CDR1 SNHLY and CDR2 FYNNEI. The CDR3 extends over 13 amino acids. The sample in question was blood, obtained before dendritic cell vaccination. The J gene is TRBJ2-5, the V gene TRBV2; tentative D call: TRBD2 (5 bases). The receptor was derived from a human donor with glioblastoma. The CDR3 loop reads CASSEVGGETQYF. CDR3 DNA sequence: TGTGCCAGCAGTGAGGTTGGCGGGGAGACCCAGTACTTC.